The 18 T cell receptor beta chains reported below all come from one sample, sequenced in a study of shared clonotypes between healthy human individuals. Libraries were prepared by immunoSEQ multiplex PCR; TCRdb keeps only in-frame clonotypes and omits some of them. Among approximately 1.1 million clones listed, 70% to 80% were seen once. The material sequenced was memory CD4+ T cells from PBMCs. As to subset: CD45RA-negative fraction. Every receptor here comes from a man younger than 30 in good health. Some clones in this sample may be carry-over from other donors' samples.

This sequence joins TRBV5-1 and TRBJ2-3, with 10 bases fitting TRBD2. Germline lookup yields CDR1 SGHRS and CDR2 YFSETQ. This CDR3 is 17 amino acids long. Losses at the gene ends were 0 bases for V and 3 bases for J; bases not matched to a gene: 7. The CDR3 nucleotides read TGCGCCAGCAGCTTGGCCTTAGCGGGAGGCGAGACAGATACGCAGTATTTT. Protein sequence: CASSLALAGGETDTQYF.

V gene TRBV28 combines with J gene TRBJ2-5; 9 bases match TRBD2. CDR3 length equals 14 residues. CDR1 and CDR2 from the germline V gene are MDHEN and SYDVKM. The V and J ends lost 7 bases and 1 base, in that order; junction bases with no gene match: 4. CDR3 region: CASIEAGGQETQYF. In DNA, the CDR3 is TGTGCCAGCATAGAAGCGGGAGGCCAAGAGACCCAGTACTTC.

The rearrangement links TRBV18 to TRBJ1-5; 7 positions match TRBD1. This CDR3 is built from 16 residues. Germline loops: CDR1 KGHSH, CDR2 LQKENI. J was trimmed by 7 bases and V by 2 bases; bases with no gene match: 11. The CDR3 is CASSPRRTGVDQPQHF. The CDR3 DNA sequence: TGTGCCAGCTCACCAAGACGAACAGGGGTAGACCAGCCCCAGCATTTT. The full variable domain, completed using reference TRBV18 and TRBJ1-5, is NAGVMQNPRHLVRRRGQEARLRCSPMKGHSHVYWYRQLPEEGLKFMVYLQKENIIDESGMPKERFSAEFPKEGPSILRIQQVVRGDSAAYFCASSPRRTGVDQPQHFGDGTRLSIL.

This clone was found a few times. The chain uses TRBV25-1 and TRBJ2-5, with TRBD2 matching over 7 bases. This CDR3 has 15 amino acids. The trim removed 2 bases at V and 1 base at J, leaving 4 bases unmatched. Germline-derived CDR1 and CDR2 are MGHDK and SYGVNS. The DNA of the CDR3 is TGTGCCAGCAGTGAAGGTCGCGGGAGCCAAGAGACCCAGTACTTC. The encoded protein is CASSEGRGSQETQYF.

The chain uses TRBV6-9 and TRBJ2-7, with TRBD2 matching over 10 bases. V lost 5 bases and J lost 4; bases outside the gene matches: 11. CDR1 and CDR2 (germline): MNHGY, SVAAGI. The CDR3 is 16 residues long. The CDR3 DNA is TGTGCCAGCAGTCCCCCCGGACTAGCGGAAACATACGAGCAGTACTTC. Residues: CASSPPGLAETYEQYF.

The chain has TRBV5-1 and TRBJ2-1; 15 bases are a match to TRBD2. Per germline, CDR1 SGHRS and CDR2 YFSETQ. The CDR3 extends over 16 amino acids. Losses at the gene ends were 4 bases for V and 8 bases for J; bases not matched to a gene: 7. For the CDR3, the DNA is TGCGCCAGCAGCCCTCGGGGACTAGCGGGAGGCGATGAGCAGTTCTTC. It translates to CASSPRGLAGGDEQFF.

Concerning this clone itself: This specimen includes other DNA sequences encoding the same CDR3. The rearrangement uses TRBV6-6 and TRBJ2-1; D unclear. Per germline, CDR1 MNHNY and CDR2 SVGAGI (reference sequence). The CDR3 covers 13 residues. V lost 2 bases to trimming and J lost 5 bases, with 7 bases between them. Here the CDR3 DNA reads TGTGCCAGCAGTTACCGGGTCGACAATGAGCAGTTCTTC. Protein: CASSYRVDNEQFF.

The J gene is TRBJ2-2, the V gene TRBV5-4, with D possibly being TRBD1 (5 bases). From germline, CDR1 is SGHNT and CDR2 YYREEE (reference sequence). The CDR3 totals 17 residues. The germline V and J ends were trimmed by 0 bases and 5 bases, with 17 bases remaining between them. The CDR3 loop is CASSLGGRVARTGELFF. The CDR3 DNA reads TGTGCCAGCAGCTTGGGCGGCAGGGTAGCCCGAACCGGGGAGCTGTTTTTT.

Comments on this clone: Other DNA sequences from this sample encode an identical CDR3 as well. The chain couples TRBV30 to TRBJ1-3; D remains ambiguous. The germline V gene has CDR1 GTSNPN and CDR2 SVGIG (reference sequence). Trimming took 0 bases from V and 3 from J, leaving 3 bases between them. The CDR3 is 12 amino acids. CDR3 nucleotide sequence: TGTGCCTGGAGTGTATTTGGAAACACCATATATTTT. It yields the protein CAWSVFGNTIYF.

This clone was observed a handful of times. The V and J genes are TRBV2 and TRBJ1-1; D ambiguous. The CDR3 spans 11 residues. Trimming stripped 8 bases from V and 7 bases from J, with 11 bases between. In germline, CDR1 is SNHLY, CDR2 FYNNEI. The CDR3 reads CASLSGYEAFF. The DNA for the CDR3 is TGTGCCAGCTTATCGGGATATGAAGCTTTCTTT.

This clone has only one observation. The gene calls are TRBV7-2 and TRBJ2-7, with D unclear. Trimming left V 2 bases short and J 0 bases short, with 14 bases between. The CDR3 totals 16 residues. From germline, CDR1 is SGHTA and CDR2 FQGNSA. The CDR3 reads CASSLLSRQSSYEQYF. DNA of the CDR3: TGTGCCAGCAGCTTACTCAGTCGGCAGAGCTCCTACGAGCAGTACTTC.

This rearrangement joins TRBV7-2 to TRBJ2-7; the D gene could be TRBD1 or TRBD2 (5 bases each). This CDR3 spans 14 amino acids. Trimming removed 2 bases from V and 3 bases from J, with 11 bases in between. Germline values: CDR1 SGHTA, CDR2 FQGNSA. CDR3 in DNA: TGTGCCAGCAGCTTAAATACAGGAGGCTACGAGCAGTACTTC. Its protein is CASSLNTGGYEQYF.

The V and J genes are TRBV4-2 and TRBJ2-1, with TRBD2 identical over 9 bases. After removal of 0 bases from V and 8 bases from J, the junction contained 8 bases not matched to a gene. Germline CDR1 is LGHNA and CDR2 is YNFKEQ. The CDR3 length is 16 residues. This chain's CDR3 is CASSQEGSGRVYEQFF. CDR3 nucleotide sequence: TGTGCCAGCAGCCAAGAGGGTAGCGGGAGAGTCTATGAGCAGTTCTTC.

The chain uses TRBV30 and TRBJ1-1; 9 bases agree with TRBD1. This CDR3 is 12 amino acids long. V gave up 5 bases and J gave up 11 bases; unmatched junction bases: 9. The V gene's germline CDR1 is GTSNPN and CDR2 SVGIG (reference sequence). CDR3 in DNA: TGTGCCTGGGCTAAAACAGGGGGCCTGGCTTTCTTT. This sequence encodes CAWAKTGGLAFF.

The rearrangement links TRBV13 to TRBJ1-1; D possibly corresponds to TRBD1 (5 bases). The germline V and J ends were trimmed by 3 bases and 6 bases, with 8 bases remaining between them. The CDR3 consists of 12 residues. Germline CDR1 is PRHDT and CDR2 is FYEKMQ (reference sequence). CDR3 sequence reads: CASSFRTSEAFF. The CDR3 DNA sequence: TGTGCCAGCAGCTTTCGGACATCTGAAGCTTTCTTT.

This clone was observed once. The same CDR3 arises from other DNA sequences in this sample as well. The gene calls are TRBV9 and TRBJ2-5; unclear D gene. Trimming removed 2 bases from V and 2 bases from J, with 7 bases in between. CDR3 length: 13 residues. CDR1 and CDR2 from the germline V gene are SGDLS and YYNGEE. CDR3 region: CASSVGFQETQYF. The CDR3 coding sequence is TGTGCCAGCAGCGTTGGTTTTCAAGAGACCCAGTACTTC.

The chain carries TRBV19 and TRBJ1-2, with 7 bases aligning to TRBD1. Germline V gene lookup returns CDR1 LNHDA and CDR2 SQIVND (reference sequence). With V trimmed by 6 bases and J by 1 base, 5 bases remained unmatched. This CDR3 is built from 14 residues. CDR3 coding DNA: TGTGCCAGTAGCCCGGGACAGAATAACTATGGCTACACCTTC. It encodes CASSPGQNNYGYTF.

This clone was observed a handful of times. This chain uses TRBV6-5 with TRBJ1-1, with no clear D. Per the germline V gene, CDR1 is MNHEY and CDR2 is SVGAGI. CDR3 size: 12 residues. Trimming left V 4 bases short and J 5 bases short, with 8 bases between. CDR3 DNA sequence: TGTGCCAGCAGTTTTGGGAGTACTGAAGCTTTCTTT. Translation gives CASSFGSTEAFF.